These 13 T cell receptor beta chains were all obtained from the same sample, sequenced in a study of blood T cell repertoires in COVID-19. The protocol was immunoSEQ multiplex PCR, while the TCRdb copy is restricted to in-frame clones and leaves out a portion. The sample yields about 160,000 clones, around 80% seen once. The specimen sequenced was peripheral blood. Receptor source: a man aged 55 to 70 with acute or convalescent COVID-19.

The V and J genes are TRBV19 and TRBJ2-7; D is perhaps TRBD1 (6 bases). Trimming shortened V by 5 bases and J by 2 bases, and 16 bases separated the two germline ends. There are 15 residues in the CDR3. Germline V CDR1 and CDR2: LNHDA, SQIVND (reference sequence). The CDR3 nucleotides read TGTGCCAGTAGTTTAAACAGGGCGGCGACCTACGAGCAGTACTTC. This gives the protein CASSLNRAATYEQYF.

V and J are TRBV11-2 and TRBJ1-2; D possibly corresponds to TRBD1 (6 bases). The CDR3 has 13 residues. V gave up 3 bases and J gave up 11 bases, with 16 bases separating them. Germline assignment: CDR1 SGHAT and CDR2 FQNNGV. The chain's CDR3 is CASSFLPGHRYTF. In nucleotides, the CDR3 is TGTGCCAGCAGCTTCCTACCGGGACACAGATACACCTTC. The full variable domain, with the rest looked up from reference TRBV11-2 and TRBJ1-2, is EAGVAQSPRYKIIEKRQSVAFWCNPISGHATLYWYQQILGQGPKLLIQFQNNGVVDDSQLPKDRFSAERLKGVDSTLKIQPAKLEDSAVYLCASSFLPGHRYTFGSGTRLTVV.

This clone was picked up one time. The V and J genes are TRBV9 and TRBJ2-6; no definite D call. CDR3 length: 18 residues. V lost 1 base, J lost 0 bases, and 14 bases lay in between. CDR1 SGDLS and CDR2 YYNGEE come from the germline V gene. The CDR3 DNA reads TGTGCCAGCAGCGTACTAGGCAGTGAAAGCTCTGGGGCCAACGTCCTGACTTTC. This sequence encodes CASSVLGSESSGANVLTF.

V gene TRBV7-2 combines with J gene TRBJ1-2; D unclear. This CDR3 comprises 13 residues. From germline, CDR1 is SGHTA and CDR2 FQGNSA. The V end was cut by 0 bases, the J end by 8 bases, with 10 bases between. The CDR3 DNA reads TGTGCCAGCAGCTTAGCGATCGGGGAGGGCTACACCTTC. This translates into CASSLAIGEGYTF.

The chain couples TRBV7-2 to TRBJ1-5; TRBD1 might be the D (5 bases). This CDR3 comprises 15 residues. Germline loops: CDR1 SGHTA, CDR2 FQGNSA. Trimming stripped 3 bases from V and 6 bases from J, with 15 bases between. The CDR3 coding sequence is TGTGCCAGCAGCTTGGGGGGGTATGCGTCTCAGCCCCAGCATTTT. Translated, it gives CASSLGGYASQPQHF. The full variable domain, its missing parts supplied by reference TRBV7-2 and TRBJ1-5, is GAGVSQSPSNKVTEKGKDVELRCDPISGHTALYWYRQSLGQGLEFLIYFQGNSAPDKSGLPSDRFSAERTGGSVSTLTIQRTQQEDSAVYLCASSLGGYASQPQHFGDGTRLSIL.

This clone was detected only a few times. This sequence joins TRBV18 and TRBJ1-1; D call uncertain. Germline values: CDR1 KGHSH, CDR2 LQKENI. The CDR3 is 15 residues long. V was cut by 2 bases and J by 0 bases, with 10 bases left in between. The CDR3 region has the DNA TGTGCCAGCTCACCAGTTCTGTACATGAACACTGAAGCTTTCTTT. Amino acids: CASSPVLYMNTEAFF. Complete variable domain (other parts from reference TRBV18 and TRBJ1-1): NAGVMQNPRHLVRRRGQEARLRCSPMKGHSHVYWYRQLPEEGLKFMVYLQKENIIDESGMPKERFSAEFPKEGPSILRIQQVVRGDSAAYFCASSPVLYMNTEAFFGQGTRLTVV.

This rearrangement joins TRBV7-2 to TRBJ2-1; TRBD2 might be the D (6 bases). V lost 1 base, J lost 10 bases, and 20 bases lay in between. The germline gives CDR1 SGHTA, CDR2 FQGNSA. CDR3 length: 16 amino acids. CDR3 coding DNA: TGTGCCAGCAGCTTAGGCTGGACGGGAGTTCCCGGGGAGCAGTTCTTC. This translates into CASSLGWTGVPGEQFF.

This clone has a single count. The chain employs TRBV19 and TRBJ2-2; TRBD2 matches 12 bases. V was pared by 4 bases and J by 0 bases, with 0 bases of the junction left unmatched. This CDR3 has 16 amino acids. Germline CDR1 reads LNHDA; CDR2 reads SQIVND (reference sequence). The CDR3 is CASSRTSGANTGELFF. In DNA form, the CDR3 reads TGTGCCAGTAGTAGGACTAGCGGGGCGAACACCGGGGAGCTGTTTTTT.

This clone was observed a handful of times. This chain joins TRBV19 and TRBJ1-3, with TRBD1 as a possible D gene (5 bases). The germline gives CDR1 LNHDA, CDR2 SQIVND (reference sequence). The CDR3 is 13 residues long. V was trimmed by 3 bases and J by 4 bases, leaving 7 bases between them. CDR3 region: CASSIGAGNTIYF. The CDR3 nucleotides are TGTGCCAGTAGTATTGGGGCAGGAAACACCATATATTTT. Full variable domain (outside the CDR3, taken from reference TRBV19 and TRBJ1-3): DGGITQSPKYLFRKEGQNVTLSCEQNLNHDAMYWYRQDPGQGLRLIYYSQIVNDFQKGDIAEGYSVSREKKESFPLTVTSAQKNPTAFYLCASSIGAGNTIYFGEGSWLTVV.

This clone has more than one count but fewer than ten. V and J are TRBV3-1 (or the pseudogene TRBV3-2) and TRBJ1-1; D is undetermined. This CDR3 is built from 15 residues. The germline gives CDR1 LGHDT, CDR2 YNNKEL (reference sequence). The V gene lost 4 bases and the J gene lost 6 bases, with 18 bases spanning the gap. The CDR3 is CASSPRFPGSAEAFF. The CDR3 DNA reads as TGTGCCAGCAGCCCCCGATTCCCTGGGAGTGCTGAAGCTTTCTTT.

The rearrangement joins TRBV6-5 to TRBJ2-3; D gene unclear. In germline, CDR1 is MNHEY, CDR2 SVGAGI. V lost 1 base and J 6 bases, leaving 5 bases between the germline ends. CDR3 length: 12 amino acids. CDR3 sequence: CASSYFADTQYF. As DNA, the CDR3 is TGTGCCAGCAGTTACTTTGCGGATACGCAGTATTTT.

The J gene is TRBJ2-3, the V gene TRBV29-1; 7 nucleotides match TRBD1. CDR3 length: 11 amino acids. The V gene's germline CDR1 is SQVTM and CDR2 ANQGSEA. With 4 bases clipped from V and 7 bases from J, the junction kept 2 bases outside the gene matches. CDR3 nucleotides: TGCAGCGTTGCGGACAGGAATACGCAGTATTTT. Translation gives CSVADRNTQYF.

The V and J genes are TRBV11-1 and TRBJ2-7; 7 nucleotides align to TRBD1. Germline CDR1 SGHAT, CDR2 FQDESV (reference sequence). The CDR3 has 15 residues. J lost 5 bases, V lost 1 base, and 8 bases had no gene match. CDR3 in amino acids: CASSLGAGTAHEQYF. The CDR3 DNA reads TGTGCCAGCAGCTTAGGAGCAGGGACAGCCCACGAGCAGTACTTC.